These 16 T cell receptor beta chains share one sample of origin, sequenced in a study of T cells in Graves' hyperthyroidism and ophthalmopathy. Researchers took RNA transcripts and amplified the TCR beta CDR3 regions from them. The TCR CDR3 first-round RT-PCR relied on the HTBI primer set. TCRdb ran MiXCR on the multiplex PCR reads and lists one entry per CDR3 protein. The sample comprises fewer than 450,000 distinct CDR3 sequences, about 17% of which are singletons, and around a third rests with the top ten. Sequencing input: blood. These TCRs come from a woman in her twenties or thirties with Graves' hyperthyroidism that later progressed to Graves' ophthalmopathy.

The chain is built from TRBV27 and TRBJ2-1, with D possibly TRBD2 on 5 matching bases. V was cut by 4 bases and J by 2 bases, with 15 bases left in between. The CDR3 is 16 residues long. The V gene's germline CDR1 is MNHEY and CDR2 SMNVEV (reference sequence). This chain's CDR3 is CASSSPLGTTYNEQFF. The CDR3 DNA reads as TGTGCCAGCAGTTCCCCACTAGGAACAACCTACAATGAGCAGTTCTTC.

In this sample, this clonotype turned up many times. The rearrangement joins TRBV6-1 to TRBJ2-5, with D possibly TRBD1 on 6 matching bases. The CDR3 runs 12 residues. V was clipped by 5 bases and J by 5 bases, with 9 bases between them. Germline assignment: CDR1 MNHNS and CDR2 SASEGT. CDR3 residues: CASSWTEETQYF. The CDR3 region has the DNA TGTGCCAGCAGTTGGACAGAGGAGACCCAGTACTTC.

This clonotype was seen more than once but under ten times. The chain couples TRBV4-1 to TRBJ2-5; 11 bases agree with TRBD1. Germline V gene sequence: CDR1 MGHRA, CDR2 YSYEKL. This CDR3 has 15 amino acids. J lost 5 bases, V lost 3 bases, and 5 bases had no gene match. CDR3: CASSHGQGAFETQYF. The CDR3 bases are TGCGCCAGCAGCCACGGACAGGGGGCTTTTGAGACCCAGTACTTC.

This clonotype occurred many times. CDR3 sequence (DNA): TGTGCCAGCAGTTCGCCAAAAAGCTCCTACGAGCAGTACTTC. It encodes CASSSPKSSYEQYF. The V call is TRBV28, the J call TRBJ2-7, with D uncertain. The CDR3 consists of 14 residues. V shed 4 bases and J shed 0 bases, with 10 bases lying between them. CDR1 and CDR2 (germline): MDHEN, SYDVKM.

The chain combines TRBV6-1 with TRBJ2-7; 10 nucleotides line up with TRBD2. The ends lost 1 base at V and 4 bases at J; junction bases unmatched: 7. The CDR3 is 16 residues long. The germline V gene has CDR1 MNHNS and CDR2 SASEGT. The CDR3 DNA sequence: TGTGCCAGCAGTGAAGGTCCGGCTAGCGGGGGTTACGAGCAGTACTTC. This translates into CASSEGPASGGYEQYF.

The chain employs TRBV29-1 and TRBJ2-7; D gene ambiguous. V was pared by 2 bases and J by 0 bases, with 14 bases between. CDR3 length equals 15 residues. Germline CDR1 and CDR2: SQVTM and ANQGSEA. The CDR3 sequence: CSVELGGVLSYEQYF. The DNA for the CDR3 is TGCAGCGTTGAACTTGGTGGGGTCCTCTCCTACGAGCAGTACTTC.

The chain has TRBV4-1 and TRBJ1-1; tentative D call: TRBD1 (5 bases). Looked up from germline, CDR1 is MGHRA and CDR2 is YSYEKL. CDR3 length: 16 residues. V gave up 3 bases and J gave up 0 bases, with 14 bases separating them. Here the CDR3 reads CASSHVTRAMNTEAFF. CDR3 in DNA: TGCGCCAGCAGCCATGTAACCAGGGCCATGAACACTGAAGCTTTCTTT.

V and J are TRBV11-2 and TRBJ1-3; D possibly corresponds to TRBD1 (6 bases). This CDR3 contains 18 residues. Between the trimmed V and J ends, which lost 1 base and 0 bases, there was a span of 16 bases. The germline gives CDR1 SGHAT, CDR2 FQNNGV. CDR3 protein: CASSLVTTGGRSGNTIYF. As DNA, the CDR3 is TGTGCCAGCAGCTTAGTGACGACAGGAGGACGCTCTGGAAACACCATATATTTT.

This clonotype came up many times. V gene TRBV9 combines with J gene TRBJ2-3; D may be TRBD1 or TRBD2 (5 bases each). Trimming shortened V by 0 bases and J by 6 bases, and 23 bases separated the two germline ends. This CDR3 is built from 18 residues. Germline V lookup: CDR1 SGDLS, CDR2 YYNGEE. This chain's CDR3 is CASSVDPRDPKLRDTQYF. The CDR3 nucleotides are TGTGCCAGCAGCGTAGACCCCCGGGACCCGAAATTGCGGGATACGCAGTATTTT.

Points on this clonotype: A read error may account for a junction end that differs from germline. The CDR3 is CAGSMHRGYTF. The DNA for the CDR3 is TGTGCCGGTAGTATGCACAGAGGCTACACCTTC. The chain links TRBV19 to TRBJ1-2, with D uncertain. Germline V lookup: CDR1 LNHDA, CDR2 SQIVND (reference sequence). This CDR3 has 11 residues.

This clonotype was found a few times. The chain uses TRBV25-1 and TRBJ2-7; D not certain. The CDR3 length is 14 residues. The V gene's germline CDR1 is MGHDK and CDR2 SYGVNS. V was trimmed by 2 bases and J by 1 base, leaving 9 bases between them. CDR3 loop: CASSELKVSYEQYF. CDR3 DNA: TGTGCCAGCAGTGAACTGAAGGTATCCTACGAGCAGTACTTC.

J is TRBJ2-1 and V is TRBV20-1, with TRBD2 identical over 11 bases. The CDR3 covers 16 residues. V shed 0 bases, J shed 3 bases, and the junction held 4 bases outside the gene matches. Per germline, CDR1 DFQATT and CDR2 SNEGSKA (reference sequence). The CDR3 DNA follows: TGCAGTGCTAGAGATGCTAGCGGGAGGCTCTACAATGAGCAGTTCTTC. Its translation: CSARDASGRLYNEQFF.

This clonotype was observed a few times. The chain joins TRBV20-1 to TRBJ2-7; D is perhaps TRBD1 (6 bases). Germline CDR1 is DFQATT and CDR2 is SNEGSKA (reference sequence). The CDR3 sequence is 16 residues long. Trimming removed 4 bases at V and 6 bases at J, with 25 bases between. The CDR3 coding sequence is TGCAGTGCTAAATTCCCCATTACAGGGTCCTTTGGCGAGCAGTACTTC. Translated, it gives CSAKFPITGSFGEQYF.

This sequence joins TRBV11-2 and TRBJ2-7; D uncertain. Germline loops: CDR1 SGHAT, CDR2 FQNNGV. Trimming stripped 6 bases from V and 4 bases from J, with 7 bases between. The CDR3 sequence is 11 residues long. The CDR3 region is CASRQVYEQYF. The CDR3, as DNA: TGTGCCAGCAGGCAGGTTTACGAGCAGTACTTC.

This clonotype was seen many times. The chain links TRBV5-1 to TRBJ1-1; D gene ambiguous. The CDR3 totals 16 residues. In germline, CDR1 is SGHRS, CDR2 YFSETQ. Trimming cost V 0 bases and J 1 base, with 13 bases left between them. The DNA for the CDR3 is TGCGCCAGCAGCTTGGGTCTGGCGGCAGAGAACACTGAAGCTTTCTTT. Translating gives CASSLGLAAENTEAFF.

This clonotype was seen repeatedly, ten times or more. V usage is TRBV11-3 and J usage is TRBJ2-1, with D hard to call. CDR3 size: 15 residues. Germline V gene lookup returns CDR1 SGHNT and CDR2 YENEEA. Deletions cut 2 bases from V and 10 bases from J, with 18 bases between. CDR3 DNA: TGTGCCAGCAGCTTACCGTCGGCAGGCGGTGAAGAGCAGTTCTTC. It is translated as CASSLPSAGGEEQFF.